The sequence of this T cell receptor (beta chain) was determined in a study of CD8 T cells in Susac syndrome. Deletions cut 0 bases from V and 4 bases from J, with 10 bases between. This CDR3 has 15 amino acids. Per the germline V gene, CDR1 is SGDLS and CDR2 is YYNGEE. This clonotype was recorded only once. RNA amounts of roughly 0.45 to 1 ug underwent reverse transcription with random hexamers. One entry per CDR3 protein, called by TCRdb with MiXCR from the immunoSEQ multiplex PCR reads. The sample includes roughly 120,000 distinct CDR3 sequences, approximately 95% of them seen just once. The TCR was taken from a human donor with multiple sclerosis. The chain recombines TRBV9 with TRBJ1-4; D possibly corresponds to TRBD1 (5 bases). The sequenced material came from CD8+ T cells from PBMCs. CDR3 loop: CASSVAAGSNEKLFF. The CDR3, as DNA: TGTGCCAGCAGCGTAGCGGCAGGGAGTAATGAAAAACTGTTTTTT.